Below, 11 T cell receptor beta chains from the same sample are listed, as sequenced in a study of blood T cell repertoires in COVID-19. The method was immunoSEQ multiplex PCR; TCRdb's version includes in-frame clones alone and lacks a portion of them. The sample holds approximately 150,000 clones, approximately 93% seen once. The sample consisted of peripheral blood. These receptors were collected from a woman aged 55-70 years with COVID-19, enrolled during active disease.

V gene TRBV4-1 combines with J gene TRBJ2-2; D is undetermined. The ends were cut back, 4 bases at V and 1 base at J, with 7 bases in the middle. This CDR3 is 14 amino acids long. Germline V lookup: CDR1 MGHRA, CDR2 YSYEKL. The CDR3 sequence is CASSPYGNTGELFF. CDR3 bases: TGCGCCAGCAGCCCCTACGGGAACACCGGGGAGCTGTTTTTT.

The gene calls are TRBV13 and TRBJ2-3, with D hard to call. Germline CDR1 and CDR2: PRHDT and FYEKMQ (reference sequence). Trimming shortened V by 3 bases and J by 4 bases, and 8 bases separated the two germline ends. The CDR3 runs to 13 residues. In nucleotides, the CDR3 is TGTGCCAGCAGCTTCGTACGCGCAGATACGCAGTATTTT. It is translated as CASSFVRADTQYF.

This clone showed up just a few times. The chain couples TRBV24-1 to TRBJ2-1; weak D call: TRBD2 (6 bases). The V end lost 7 bases, the J end lost 8 bases, and 17 bases lay between the germline ends. The germline V gene has CDR1 KGHDR and CDR2 SFDVKD. The CDR3 runs to 14 residues. CDR3 sequence: CATSAGSGDDEQFF. CDR3 coding DNA: TGTGCCACCAGCGCGGGGTCCGGGGACGATGAGCAGTTCTTC.

J is TRBJ2-7 and V is TRBV7-2, with D perhaps matching TRBD2 (5 bases). Trimming cost V 4 bases and J 0 bases, with 10 bases left between them. Per the germline V gene, CDR1 is SGHTA and CDR2 is FQGNSA. The CDR3 is made up of 14 amino acids. The CDR3 region has the DNA TGTGCCAGCAGCTCCCCGGGGAGCTCCTACGAGCAGTACTTC. It translates to CASSSPGSSYEQYF.

The genes are TRBV6-2 or TRBV6-3 and TRBJ1-5; a possible D gene is TRBD1 (5 bases). V dropped 6 bases and J dropped 0 bases, with 12 bases sitting between them. In germline, CDR1 is MNHEY, CDR2 SVGEGT. The CDR3 runs to 15 residues. CDR3 protein: CASSTTAYSNQPQHF. The CDR3 nucleotides read TGTGCCAGCAGCACGACAGCTTATAGCAATCAGCCCCAGCATTTT.

The chain couples TRBV4-1 to TRBJ1-3, with 7 positions matching TRBD1. The germline V gene has CDR1 MGHRA and CDR2 YSYEKL. V trimming: 4 bases; J trimming: 2 bases; junction bases outside the gene matches: 11. This CDR3 comprises 17 residues. The CDR3 DNA reads as TGCGCCAGCAGCCTCGGTATTCTAGGGGGCGCTGGAAACACCATATATTTT. Its translation: CASSLGILGGAGNTIYF.

The rearrangement joins TRBV7-9 to TRBJ2-1, with 7 bases identical to TRBD2. The CDR3 runs to 15 residues. The V segment lost 2 bases and the J segment 9 bases; nucleotides outside the gene matches: 10. CDR1 and CDR2 from the germline V gene are SEHNR and FQNEAQ (reference sequence). The CDR3 sequence: CASSLLSSGLSEQFF. In nucleotides, the CDR3 is TGTGCCAGCAGCTTACTCTCTAGCGGACTAAGTGAGCAGTTCTTC.

The DNA for the CDR3 is TGTGCCAGCAAGGACAGGGGGCTTATTGACTATGGCTACACCTTC. Amino acids: CASKDRGLIDYGYTF. The chain links TRBV6-5 to TRBJ1-2, with TRBD1 matching 11 bases. V was clipped by 7 bases and J by 3 bases; unmatched bases: 7. Germline CDR1 is MNHEY and CDR2 is SVGAGI. The CDR3 is 15 amino acids.

The rearrangement joins TRBV5-4 to TRBJ1-1; D perhaps matches TRBD1 (6 bases). Trimming stripped 2 bases from V and 5 bases from J, with 13 bases between. The germline V gene encodes CDR1 SGHNT and CDR2 YYREEE (reference sequence). The CDR3 covers 14 residues. CDR3 coding DNA: TGTGCCAGCAGCTTACAGGGTCAAGGGACTGAAGCTTTCTTT. Translating it yields CASSLQGQGTEAFF.

The chain couples TRBV2 to TRBJ2-1; D might be TRBD1 (6 bases). Germline loops: CDR1 SNHLY, CDR2 FYNNEI. V lost 8 bases, J lost 1 base, and 15 bases lay in between. There are 15 residues in the CDR3. The DNA for the CDR3 is TGTGCCAGCGATGAGACAGGAGGTTCCTACAATGAGCAGTTCTTC. It codes for CASDETGGSYNEQFF.

This rearrangement joins TRBV4-1 to TRBJ1-2; the D is unclear. Trimming took off 3 bases at V and 7 bases at J, with 12 bases between the two ends. CDR1 and CDR2 from the germline V gene are MGHRA and YSYEKL. The CDR3 extends over 13 amino acids. CDR3 loop: CASSHPRSPGYTF. DNA of the CDR3: TGCGCCAGCAGCCACCCCAGAAGTCCTGGCTACACCTTC.